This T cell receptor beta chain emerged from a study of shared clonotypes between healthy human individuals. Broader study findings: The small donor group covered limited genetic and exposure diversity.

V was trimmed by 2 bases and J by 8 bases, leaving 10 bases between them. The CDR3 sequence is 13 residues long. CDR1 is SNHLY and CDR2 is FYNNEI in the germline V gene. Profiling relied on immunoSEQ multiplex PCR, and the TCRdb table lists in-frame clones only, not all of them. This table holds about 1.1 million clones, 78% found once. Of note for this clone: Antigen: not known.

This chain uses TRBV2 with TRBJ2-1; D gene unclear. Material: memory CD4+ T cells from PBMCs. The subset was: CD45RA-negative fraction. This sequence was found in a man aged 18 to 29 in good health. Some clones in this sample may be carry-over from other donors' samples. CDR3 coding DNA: TGTGCCAGCAGTGAAAAGGGAAGATATGAGCAGTTCTTC. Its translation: CASSEKGRYEQFF.